These 8 T cell receptor beta chains share one sample of origin, sequenced in a study of cytomegalovirus exposure and HLA in healthy donors. The study ran its PCR with 60 Vbeta and 13 Jbeta primers. Sequencing used immunoSEQ multiplex PCR; TCRdb keeps in-frame clones, though not all of them. This table holds about 160,000 clones, around 74% found once. Sample: PBMCs. Receptor source: a female donor in good health and CMV-seronegative.

The chain recombines TRBV11-3 with TRBJ2-3, with a tentative D call TRBD1 (5 bases). CDR3 size: 14 residues. Looked up from germline, CDR1 is SGHNT and CDR2 is YENEEA. V lost 5 bases and J 5 bases, leaving 14 bases between the germline ends. CDR3 loop: CASSRSLGLDTQYF. CDR3 DNA sequence: TGTGCCAGCAGCCGATCTTTGGGGCTAGATACGCAGTATTTT.

This clone was detected once. The gene calls are TRBV7-3 and TRBJ1-3; 10 bases agree with TRBD1. Germline V CDR1 and CDR2: SGHTA, FQGTGA. V gave up 3 bases and J gave up 0 bases; unmatched junction bases: 8. The CDR3 extends over 18 amino acids. In DNA form, the CDR3 reads TGTGCCAGCAGCTTCACCGGGACAGGGGACAGCTCTGGAAACACCATATATTTT. It is translated as CASSFTGTGDSSGNTIYF.

The chain is built from TRBV28 and TRBJ2-7; D is unclear. Germline-derived CDR1 and CDR2 are MDHEN and SYDVKM. CDR3 length: 13 residues. Trimming took 1 base from V and 3 from J, leaving 7 bases between them. CDR3 sequence: CASSLYSHYEQYF. The CDR3 region has the DNA TGTGCCAGCAGTTTATACAGTCACTACGAGCAGTACTTC.

The chain combines TRBV7-8 with TRBJ2-5; D is uncertain. This CDR3 is built from 15 residues. V lost 7 bases and J lost 1, with 16 bases in between. The germline gives CDR1 SGHVS, CDR2 FQNEAQ. The CDR3 bases are TGTGCCAGCACACGCCAGGCCCCGGCCCAAGAGACCCAGTACTTC. It translates to CASTRQAPAQETQYF.

The V call is TRBV5-1, the J call TRBJ2-5; 8 bases fit TRBD1. The CDR3 is 15 amino acids. V shed 3 bases and J 3 bases; nucleotides not matched to a gene: 7. The germline gives CDR1 SGHRS, CDR2 YFSETQ. CDR3 sequence: CASSSAGGGKETQYF. The DNA for the CDR3 is TGCGCCAGCAGCTCGGCAGGGGGCGGTAAAGAGACCCAGTACTTC.

The chain uses TRBV27 and TRBJ2-7; 9 bases agree with TRBD2. The CDR3 totals 15 residues. V lost 7 bases and J lost 3; bases outside the gene matches: 10. Germline CDR1 is MNHEY and CDR2 is SMNVEV (reference sequence). CDR3 in DNA: TGTGCCAGCAACTCCCGGCTAGCGGGGAACTACGAGCAGTACTTC. Translated: CASNSRLAGNYEQYF.

The chain couples TRBV19 to TRBJ2-3; 9 positions match TRBD2. Trimming removed 6 bases from V and 4 bases from J; junction bases left unmatched: 14. The CDR3 sequence is 17 residues long. Germline lookup yields CDR1 LNHDA and CDR2 SQIVND (reference sequence). DNA for the CDR3: TGTGCCAGTAGCAAAGCCTTAGCGGGAGTCGGGGCAGATACGCAGTATTTT. Protein product: CASSKALAGVGADTQYF. Variable domain in full (rest from reference TRBV19 and TRBJ2-3): DGGITQSPKYLFRKEGQNVTLSCEQNLNHDAMYWYRQDPGQGLRLIYYSQIVNDFQKGDIAEGYSVSREKKESFPLTVTSAQKNPTAFYLCASSKALAGVGADTQYFGPGTRLTVL.

The DNA for the CDR3 is TGTGCCAGCAGTGGGGCTAGCGGGAGGGTTCCAGATACGCAGTATTTT. Translation gives CASSGASGRVPDTQYF. This rearrangement joins TRBV2 to TRBJ2-3, with TRBD2 matching 12 bases. V shed 4 bases, J shed 4 bases, and the junction held 6 bases outside the gene matches. This CDR3 has 16 amino acids. Germline-derived CDR1 and CDR2 are SNHLY and FYNNEI.